This TCR beta chain was documented in a study of T-cell reconstitution after alpha-beta-depleted transplantation in children (dated by TCRdb to the mid-2010s). Broadly, across the study: T-cell immune reconstitution after TCRalphabeta/CD19-depleted allogeneic hematopoietic cell transplantation in children was quantitatively tracked in the study by means of TCR repertoire profiling.

This clonotype was observed many times. Its recognized antigen is unknown. Base-call qualities are not available, and no considerably larger clone is one nucleotide away. CDR1 and CDR2, looked up from the germline V gene (reference sequence), are SGHAT and FQDESV. The CDR3 contains 16 residues, cysteine and phenylalanine counted. Only the CDR3 portion is preserved as DNA: 48 bases, with reading frame beginning at the first base. V loses 2 bases, J loses 1 base, and the germline ends lie 14 bases apart. The library was built by means of PCR. TCRdb shows the sequencer as Illumina HiSeq 2500. To normalize quantification of the TCRbeta repertoire, the TCR libraries were built with molecular barcoding that relied on unique molecular identifiers. Using fastp trimming at Q25 and MiXCR clonotype assembly, TCRdb reanalyzed the public sequencing data and kept in-frame beta chains. Each record represents a unique CDR3 protein, reported with the most common genes and DNA among its rows. Counted in this sample were 80,000 to 95,000 distinct CDR3 sequences; roughly 8.8% of them appeared once. The ten biggest clones cover 6.9% of the sample.

This receptor chain uses TRBV11-1 and TRBJ1-1; TRBD1 might be the D gene, on 5 matching bases. This clonotype was obtained from a human donor who donated a stem cell graft to a child with congenital amegakaryocytic thrombocytopenia. Source: PBMCs from the stem cell graft donor, taken from the stem cell graft. The nucleotide sequence reads TGTGCCAGCAGCTTAAGCCCGGATGGGGCGAACACTGAAGCTTTCTTT. Its protein product is CASSLSPDGANTEAFF.